This T cell receptor (beta chain) originates from a study of T cells in Graves' hyperthyroidism and ophthalmopathy. TCR beta CDR3 region amplification was performed from RNA transcripts. The TCR CDR3 first-round RT-PCR relied on the HTBI primer set. TCRdb analysed the multiplex PCR reads with MiXCR anew, one entry per CDR3 protein. This sample yields a few hundred thousand distinct CDR3 sequences, of which around an eighth are seen a single time; around a sixth belongs to the top ten. The CDR3 loop spans 14 amino acids. V lost 3 bases and J lost 0, with 6 bases in between. This clonotype was detected many times.

Sequenced input: blood. This chain connects TRBV12-3 or TRBV12-4 to TRBJ2-1; no clear D. This sequence originates from a woman aged 18-35 years with Graves' hyperthyroidism. The CDR3 sequence: CASSFRFSYNEQFF. The CDR3 region has the DNA TGTGCCAGCAGTTTCCGGTTCTCCTACAATGAGCAGTTCTTC.